Following are 6 T cell receptor beta chains from one sample sequenced in a study of control samples from healthy donors and cancer patients (dated by TCRdb to about 2020). The library was generated by the immunoSEQ multiplex PCR assay. Here the immuneACCESS table is served through TCRdb, limited to in-frame sequences with V and J called. Missing clones are a known gap in these copies; in checked studies unresolved V genes cover under half, and the rest lacks a known reason. This sample has 150,000 or so clones in its table, and about 90% of those were observed once. In total, the top ten clones hold 12% of the sample. The specimen was blood. Receptor source: a man in his thirties or forties in good health.

This rearrangement joins TRBV7-9 to TRBJ1-1, with D possibly being TRBD1 (5 bases). The germline V and J ends were trimmed by 5 bases and 4 bases, with 20 bases remaining between them. The CDR3 extends over 16 amino acids. Germline V gene sequence: CDR1 SEHNR, CDR2 FQNEAQ (reference sequence). The CDR3 is CASSVTPGRGATEAFF. CDR3 coding DNA: TGTGCCAGCAGCGTAACTCCGGGACGTGGGGCCACTGAAGCTTTCTTT.

The V and J genes are TRBV27 and TRBJ2-1; no definite D call. V was clipped by 5 bases and J by 8 bases, with 13 bases between them. This CDR3 is built from 13 residues. Looked up from germline, CDR1 is MNHEY and CDR2 is SMNVEV (reference sequence). CDR3 sequence reads: CASSLFPGYEQFF. For the CDR3, the DNA is TGTGCCAGCAGTCTTTTTCCCGGCTATGAGCAGTTCTTC.

This chain links TRBV9 with TRBJ1-3, with 8 bases aligning to TRBD1. The V gene end was trimmed by 0 bases and the J gene end by 8 bases; junction bases not matched to a gene: 7. The CDR3 sequence is 15 residues long. Germline loops: CDR1 SGDLS, CDR2 YYNGEE. The CDR3 DNA sequence: TGTGCCAGCAGCGTAGGGACAGGGCGTAGCTACACCATATATTTT. The encoded protein is CASSVGTGRSYTIYF.

The J gene is TRBJ1-4, the V gene TRBV9; D uncertain. Deletions cut 1 base from V and 0 bases from J, with 10 bases between. This CDR3 contains 16 residues. In germline, CDR1 is SGDLS, CDR2 YYNGEE. The CDR3: CASSVSLGTTNEKLFF. As DNA, the CDR3 is TGTGCCAGCAGCGTATCGCTCGGAACAACTAATGAAAAACTGTTTTTT.

CDR3 amino acids: CASSQGQSPRAFF. Written as DNA, the CDR3 is TGTGCCAGCAGCCAAGGTCAGTCACCTCGAGCTTTCTTT. The V call is TRBV3-1 (or the pseudogene TRBV3-2), the J call TRBJ1-1; D is undetermined. CDR3 length: 13 amino acids. Germline V gene lookup returns CDR1 LGHDT and CDR2 YNNKEL (reference sequence). With 1 base removed from V and 10 bases from J, the gap between germline ends came to 13 bases.

The chain has TRBV6-5 and TRBJ2-5; 7 positions match TRBD1. The CDR3 spans 15 residues. Germline loops: CDR1 MNHEY, CDR2 SVGAGI. V was clipped by 7 bases and J by 1 base; unmatched bases: 9. The CDR3 loop is CASTGTGVGQETQYF. Here the CDR3 DNA reads TGTGCCAGCACCGGAACAGGGGTCGGCCAAGAGACCCAGTACTTC.